These 19 T cell receptor beta chains were sequenced from one sample in a study of shared clonotypes between healthy human individuals. Some clones are missing from TCRdb's copy, which holds only in-frame ones; the method was immunoSEQ multiplex PCR. The sample lists nearly 1,000,000 clones; roughly 72% were seen once. Sequenced: memory CD4+ T cells sorted from blood. Described subset: CD45RA-negative fraction. These receptors all stem from a man between 18 and 29 years old in good health.

This rearrangement joins TRBV30 to TRBJ1-5, with D unresolved. Germline CDR1 reads GTSNPN; CDR2 reads SVGIG (reference sequence). Deletions cut 0 bases from V and 6 bases from J, with 21 bases between. This CDR3 region has 17 residues. The CDR3 DNA is TGTGCCTGGAGTGTAAGAAAACCGGCAGGTTGGGGTCAGCCCCAGCATTTT. This encodes CAWSVRKPAGWGQPQHF.

This sequence joins TRBV5-1 and TRBJ1-4; no definite D call. This CDR3 has 18 amino acids. Trimming stripped 5 bases from V and 0 bases from J, with 20 bases between. Germline V gene lookup returns CDR1 SGHRS and CDR2 YFSETQ. CDR3 protein: CASRLEPFGIPTNEKLFF. The CDR3 bases are TGCGCCAGCAGGCTCGAGCCTTTCGGGATTCCAACTAATGAAAAACTGTTTTTT.

This chain joins TRBV30 and TRBJ1-1; the match to TRBD1 covers 9 bases. This CDR3 comprises 21 residues. CDR1 is GTSNPN, CDR2 SVGIG, per germline (reference sequence). V lost 0 bases to trimming and J lost 6 bases; unmatched junction nucleotides: 26. CDR3 nucleotide sequence: TGTGCCTGGAGTGTAACGGGCACTTTCTTCTGGGGGGGACAGGGAATGGCTGAAGCTTTCTTT. Its translation is CAWSVTGTFFWGGQGMAEAFF.

The gene calls are TRBV9 and TRBJ2-5, with D perhaps matching TRBD2 (6 bases). The V and J ends lost 0 bases and 3 bases respectively, with 9 bases between them. CDR3 length equals 14 residues. Per germline, CDR1 SGDLS and CDR2 YYNGEE. The CDR3 reads CASSVDGSKETQYF. The CDR3, as DNA: TGTGCCAGCAGCGTAGACGGGAGCAAAGAGACCCAGTACTTC.

The CDR3 loop is CARRGTEAFF. The CDR3 DNA sequence: TGTGCCCGCAGGGGCACTGAAGCTTTCTTT. This sequence joins TRBV5-3 and TRBJ1-1; D is perhaps TRBD1 (6 bases). TRBV5-3 is annotated as an ORF whose role is uncertain. The CDR3 has 10 amino acids. V lost 10 bases and J 4 bases, leaving 8 bases between the germline ends.

The chain is built from TRBV21-1 and TRBJ1-1; no check of the table's D call, TRBD1, against the DNA was made. TRBV21-1 is a known pseudogene. The CDR3 runs to 13 residues. Here the CDR3 DNA reads TGTGCCAGCAGCAAGGGACAGGGGGCAGGAGCTTTCTTT. Residues: CASSKGQGAGAFF.

The J gene is TRBJ2-7, the V gene TRBV5-4, with TRBD1 matching 10 bases. This CDR3 has 15 amino acids. With 4 bases clipped from V and 6 bases from J, the junction kept 10 bases outside the gene matches. Germline V gene sequence: CDR1 SGHNT, CDR2 YYREEE (reference sequence). CDR3 amino acids: CASSSPGQGSAEQYF. The DNA of the CDR3 is TGTGCCAGCAGCAGCCCGGGACAGGGGTCCGCCGAGCAGTACTTC.

The chain is built from TRBV6-1 and TRBJ1-2; D remains ambiguous. V gave up 4 bases and J gave up 6 bases, with 12 bases separating them. The CDR3 loop spans 13 amino acids. Germline CDR1 is MNHNS and CDR2 is SASEGT. CDR3 sequence: CASSVPNQDGYTF. CDR3 coding DNA: TGTGCCAGCAGTGTACCCAATCAGGATGGCTACACCTTC.

The genes are TRBV10-1 and TRBJ1-5, with TRBD1 matching 7 bases. The germline V gene encodes CDR1 WNHNN and CDR2 SYGVQD (reference sequence). CDR3 length: 19 residues. The J segment lost 2 bases and the V segment lost 3 bases, leaving 16 bases of the junction unmatched. CDR3 DNA: TGCGCCAGCAGTGAACCGGGACAGATTATGGTCGGCGGCAATCAGCCCCAGCATTTT. It encodes CASSEPGQIMVGGNQPQHF.

This clone appeared once. J is TRBJ1-2 and V is TRBV7-3; maybe TRBD1 (5 bases). Per the germline V gene, CDR1 is SGHTA and CDR2 is FQGTGA. The CDR3 consists of 15 residues. Deletions cut 0 bases from V and 5 bases from J, with 13 bases between. CDR3 DNA sequence: TGTGCCAGCAGCTTAACCCCCGGGGCCACATATGGCTACACCTTC. The encoded protein is CASSLTPGATYGYTF.

This clone has only a few counts. The rearrangement links TRBV4-2 to TRBJ1-5; no reliable D call. Germline CDR1 is LGHNA and CDR2 is YNFKEQ. The V end lost 1 base, the J end lost 4 bases, and 2 bases lay between the germline ends. CDR3 length equals 12 residues. The CDR3 loop is CASSQVNQPQHF. CDR3 DNA sequence: TGTGCCAGCAGCCAAGTAAATCAGCCCCAGCATTTT.

The genes are TRBV5-1 and TRBJ2-2; D tentatively reads TRBD1 or TRBD2 (5 bases each). The CDR3 loop spans 15 amino acids. Deletions cut 3 bases from V and 6 bases from J, with 15 bases between. Per germline, CDR1 SGHRS and CDR2 YFSETQ. For the CDR3, the DNA is TGCGCCAGCAGCTCCCGGGACCAGACCCCCGGGGAGCTGTTTTTT. This gives the protein CASSSRDQTPGELFF.

V is TRBV5-1 and J is TRBJ2-7; D possibly matches TRBD1 or TRBD2 (5 bases each). The germline gives CDR1 SGHRS, CDR2 YFSETQ. The ends were cut back, 6 bases at V and 1 base at J, with 20 bases in the middle. The CDR3 covers 16 residues. In DNA form, the CDR3 reads TGCGCCAGCACTTCGGGGCTCCTCCAAAATTCCTACGAGCAGTACTTC. It translates to CASTSGLLQNSYEQYF.

The rearrangement uses TRBV5-1 and TRBJ2-7, with D perhaps TRBD2 (5 bases). Trimming removed 2 bases at V and 2 bases at J, with 11 bases between. This CDR3 region has 14 residues. Germline-derived CDR1 and CDR2 are SGHRS and YFSETQ. This CDR3 is CASSFNEGAYEQYF. The CDR3 DNA follows: TGCGCCAGCAGCTTCAACGAGGGTGCCTACGAGCAGTACTTC.

The V and J genes are TRBV5-1 and TRBJ1-2, with D unresolved. CDR1 is SGHRS and CDR2 is YFSETQ in the germline V gene. V was cut by 5 bases and J by 2 bases, with 7 bases left in between. The CDR3 loop spans 12 amino acids. The CDR3 DNA is TGCGCCAGCAGGCCCGAGAACTATGGCTACACCTTC. Protein product: CASRPENYGYTF.

The genes are TRBV9 and TRBJ2-3; D is unresolved. CDR1 and CDR2 from the germline V gene are SGDLS and YYNGEE. The CDR3 loop spans 14 amino acids. V was trimmed by 0 bases and J by 6 bases, leaving 11 bases between them. Written as DNA, the CDR3 is TGTGCCAGCAGCGTAGAAGGGCCAGCGGATACGCAGTATTTT. Protein sequence: CASSVEGPADTQYF.

The J gene is TRBJ2-7, the V gene TRBV2; possibly TRBD2 for D (7 bases). The germline V gene encodes CDR1 SNHLY and CDR2 FYNNEI. Trimming took off 6 bases at V and 9 bases at J, with 21 bases between the two ends. The CDR3 runs to 14 residues. CDR3 region: CASSKEGGGKAQYF. The CDR3, as DNA: TGTGCCAGCAGCAAAGAGGGGGGAGGGAAAGCGCAGTACTTC.

The chain employs TRBV5-1 and TRBJ2-3, with D hard to call. Germline CDR1 is SGHRS and CDR2 is YFSETQ. Trimming cost V 4 bases and J 2 bases, with 2 bases left between them. There are 11 residues in the CDR3. The CDR3 DNA sequence: TGCGCCAGCAGCCACACAGATACGCAGTATTTT. Translation gives CASSHTDTQYF.

Only a few counts were recorded for this clone. The V and J genes are TRBV7-9 and TRBJ1-2, with a tentative D call TRBD1 (6 bases). The length of the CDR3 is 16 residues. CDR1 SEHNR and CDR2 FQNEAQ come from the germline V gene (reference sequence). The V end lost 7 bases, the J end lost 4 bases, and 22 bases lay between the germline ends. Written as DNA, the CDR3 is TGTGCCAGCACCATAGTTGGGGGGGCAGGAGTCTATGGCTACACCTTC. Protein: CASTIVGGAGVYGYTF.